These 9 T cell receptor beta chains share one sample of origin, sequenced in a study of blood T cell repertoires in COVID-19. This table comes from immunoSEQ multiplex PCR, and its TCRdb copy is limited to in-frame clones, with some not included. The data show 200,000 to 300,000 clones, around 83% seen once. Material: peripheral blood. The receptors shown here come from a man aged 35 to 55 who had recovered from COVID-19.

The chain employs TRBV6-5 and TRBJ2-7, with D perhaps TRBD1 (5 bases). Looked up from germline, CDR1 is MNHEY and CDR2 is SVGAGI. The CDR3 covers 15 residues. V was clipped by 0 bases and J by 6 bases, with 15 bases between them. The CDR3 protein is CASSYSRMQGSEQYF. CDR3 nucleotides: TGTGCCAGCAGTTACTCTCGTATGCAGGGCAGCGAGCAGTACTTC.

This clone appeared once. The chain employs TRBV4-3 and TRBJ1-2; D not resolved. Trimming cost V 0 bases and J 3 bases, with 17 bases left between them. This CDR3 region has 17 residues. The germline V gene encodes CDR1 LGHNA and CDR2 YSLEER. The CDR3 protein is CASSQEGFGEDYYGYTF. The CDR3 bases are TGCGCCAGCAGCCAAGAGGGTTTCGGGGAAGATTACTATGGCTACACCTTC.

The rearrangement uses TRBV4-3 and TRBJ2-5, with 7 bases identical to TRBD2. Trimming took 1 base from V and 0 from J; bases not matched to a gene: 11. This CDR3 region has 18 residues. Germline V CDR1 and CDR2: LGHNA, YSLEER. This CDR3 is CASSQGLSGNLYQETQYF. Written as DNA, the CDR3 is TGCGCCAGCAGCCAAGGCCTCAGCGGGAACCTTTACCAAGAGACCCAGTACTTC.

The rearrangement joins TRBV11-2 to TRBJ1-6; 8 nucleotides match TRBD1. The J segment lost 8 bases and the V segment lost 5 bases, leaving 8 bases of the junction unmatched. This CDR3 contains 15 residues. Germline V gene data show CDR1 as SGHAT and CDR2 as FQNNGV. CDR3 in DNA: TGTGCCAGCAGCCGGACAGGGAGATCGGATTCACCCCTCCACTTT. This translates into CASSRTGRSDSPLHF.

This clone was detected a few times. J is TRBJ2-1 and V is TRBV5-1; 11 bases are shared with TRBD2. Losses at the gene ends were 2 bases for V and 1 base for J; bases not matched to a gene: 8. Germline V gene sequence: CDR1 SGHRS, CDR2 YFSETQ. The CDR3 is made up of 18 amino acids. The CDR3 reads CASSLGSGGAWSYNEQFF. The CDR3 region has the DNA TGCGCCAGCAGCTTAGGTAGCGGGGGGGCTTGGTCCTACAATGAGCAGTTCTTC. Combining the CDR3 with reference TRBV5-1 and TRBJ2-1 gives the whole variable domain KAGVTQTPRYLIKTRGQQVTLSCSPISGHRSVSWYQQTPGQGLQFLFEYFSETQRNKGNFPGRFSGRQFSNSRSEMNVSTLELGDSALYLCASSLGSGGAWSYNEQFFGPGTRLTVL.

The genes are TRBV7-2 and TRBJ2-1, with a tentative D call TRBD2 (6 bases). The CDR3 spans 16 residues. Between the trimmed V and J ends, which lost 1 base and 12 bases, there was a span of 22 bases. Germline CDR1 SGHTA, CDR2 FQGNSA. The CDR3 spells CASSLVGASAVGRQFF. CDR3 sequence (DNA): TGTGCCAGCAGCTTAGTAGGGGCTAGCGCGGTGGGGCGGCAGTTCTTC.

The chain joins TRBV19 to TRBJ2-4, with 15 bases matching TRBD2. This CDR3 has 14 amino acids. The V segment lost 5 bases and the J segment 11 bases; nucleotides outside the gene matches: 4. The germline CDR1 and CDR2 sequences are LNHDA and SQIVND (reference sequence). CDR3 bases: TGTGCCAGTAGTTTCCGGACTAGCGGGGGGGTTCAGTACTTC. Protein: CASSFRTSGGVQYF.

This chain links TRBV30 with TRBJ1-2; 7 nucleotides align to TRBD1. Per germline, CDR1 GTSNPN and CDR2 SVGIG (reference sequence). The CDR3 has 14 residues. After removal of 7 bases from V and 4 bases from J, the junction contained 12 bases not matched to a gene. The CDR3 region is CASAGQSGFYGYTF. CDR3 bases: TGTGCCTCCGCGGGACAGAGTGGATTCTATGGCTACACCTTC. The variable domain in full, completed from reference TRBV30 and TRBJ1-2, reads SQTIHQWPATLVQPVGSPLSLECTVEGTSNPNLYWYRQAAGRGLQLLFYSVGIGQISSEVPQNLSASRPQDRQFILSSKKLLLSDSGFYLCASAGQSGFYGYTFGSGTRLTVV.

The genes are TRBV4-1 and TRBJ2-7; TRBD1 is a possible D gene (6 bases). Trimming cost V 0 bases and J 7 bases, with 13 bases left between them. The CDR3 is made up of 14 amino acids. Germline CDR1 MGHRA, CDR2 YSYEKL. The CDR3 is CASSQDPITGEQYF. The DNA of the CDR3 is TGCGCCAGCAGCCAAGATCCCATTACAGGGGAGCAGTACTTC.